The clone carrying this T cell receptor (beta chain) was observed a handful of times. What it recognizes is unknown. This sample stems from a study of T cell repertoires in cytomegalovirus infection. On the study more broadly: The authors relied on CMV epitopes, both recently identified HLA-C-restricted and well-studied HLA-B-restricted.

The CDR3 sequence is 17 residues long. CDR1 is KGHSH and CDR2 is LQKENI in the germline V gene. Trimming cost V 6 bases and J 2 bases, with 22 bases left between them. Study-level findings and limits: The study found HLA-C-restricted CMV-specific TCR beta clonotypes dominating the ex vivo response.

TCRdb processed the reads anew with MiXCR; each CDR3 protein has one entry. The data hold approximately 300,000 distinct CDR3 sequences, with 20% to 25% observed a single time. This chain links TRBV18 with TRBJ1-1, with D perhaps TRBD1 (6 bases). This TCR derives from a human donor in good health (CMV status not recorded). Some clones in this sample may be carry-over from other donors' samples. Here the sequenced sample was cultured PBMCs, taken from culture after CMV antigen stimulation. This CDR3 reads CASSPRGPLEGNTEAFF. CDR3 nucleotides: TGTGCCAGCTCTCCCAGGGGCCCTCTGGAAGGAAACACTGAAGCTTTCTTT.